The clone carrying this T cell receptor (beta chain) is classed as medium-sized (0.01 to 0.1%). This record belongs to a study of T cells after somatic rescue of genetic block. The CDR3 sequence is 14 residues long. With 1 base clipped from V and 6 bases from J, the junction kept 2 bases outside the gene matches. Germline V gene data show CDR1 as SEHNR and CDR2 as FQNEAQ (reference sequence). The repertoire was sequenced with immunoSEQ multiplex PCR; TCRdb's copy has only in-frame clones and lacks some. This repertoire shows roughly 8,000 clones, over 75% found once; its top ten account for around 25%.

Input material: peripheral blood mononuclear cells (PBMCs). The source of this sequence is a boy aged 5-17 years. The rearrangement joins TRBV7-9 to TRBJ1-5, with 8 bases aligning to TRBD1. CDR3 sequence: CASSLGTGFQPQHF. The CDR3 nucleotides read TGTGCCAGCAGCTTAGGGACAGGGTTTCAGCCCCAGCATTTT. The variable domain in full, with the rest retrieved from reference TRBV7-9 and TRBJ1-5, is DTGVSQNPRHKITKRGQNVTFRCDPISEHNRLYWYRQTLGQGPEFLTYFQNEAQLEKSRLLSDRFSAERPKGSFSTLEIQRTEQGDSAMYLCASSLGTGFQPQHFGDGTRLSIL.